Below, 28 T cell receptor beta chains from the same sample are listed, as sequenced in a study of low-dose radiotherapy and immunotherapy resistance in tumors. Indicated time point: before trial treatment. Primers used for first-strand cDNA, a TRAV- and TRBV-specific set, covered both alpha and beta chains. Using a constant-region primer together with a V-primer adapter, TCRs were subjected to 15 to 20 PCR cycles of amplification. Each CDR3 protein gets one entry after TCRdb re-called the reads with MiXCR. Among fewer than 90,000 distinct CDR3 sequences, 30% to 40% were seen once, and the ten largest hold approximately 10%. The sample consisted of PBMCs, taken before treatment. These receptors came from a female donor with ovarian cancer.

The J gene is TRBJ2-5, the V gene TRBV30; no reliable D call. CDR3 size: 13 residues. V was pared by 2 bases and J by 2 bases, with 9 bases between. Per germline, CDR1 GTSNPN and CDR2 SVGIG (reference sequence). For the CDR3, the DNA is TGTGCCTGGAGTACGGGCGATCAAGAGACCCAGTACTTC. Translating it yields CAWSTGDQETQYF. The full variable domain, in which reference TRBV30 and TRBJ2-5 provide the parts outside the CDR3, is SQTIHQWPATLVQPVGSPLSLECTVEGTSNPNLYWYRQAAGRGLQLLFYSVGIGQISSEVPQNLSASRPQDRQFILSSKKLLLSDSGFYLCAWSTGDQETQYFGPGTRLLVL.

The genes are TRBV28 and TRBJ1-1, with TRBD1 identical over 7 bases. V lost 6 bases, J lost 3 bases, and 10 bases stayed unmatched. CDR1 is MDHEN, CDR2 SYDVKM, per germline. The CDR3 is 15 residues long. The DNA of the CDR3 is TGTGCCAGCAGCTTCAGGGGGAATCGGGACACTGAAGCTTTCTTT. As protein: CASSFRGNRDTEAFF.

Of note for this clonotype: A far larger clone is one nucleotide away, so this likely arose from a read error. The V and J genes are TRBV14 and TRBJ2-4; 9 bases fit TRBD2. V gave up 3 bases and J gave up 13 bases; unmatched junction bases: 16. Germline lookup yields CDR1 SGHDN and CDR2 FVKESK. The CDR3 is 16 residues long. The CDR3 sequence: CASSQSPGLANNEQYF. DNA of the CDR3: TGTGCCAGCAGCCAGTCACCGGGACTAGCCAACAATGAGCAGTACTTC. The full variable domain, completed using reference TRBV14 and TRBJ2-4, is EAGVTQFPSHSVIEKGQTVTLRCDPISGHDNLYWYRRVMGKEIKFLLHFVKESKQDESGMPNNRFLAERTGGTYSTLKVQPAELEDSGVYFCASSQSPGLANNEQYFGAGTRLSVL.

The table lists this clonotype with many counts. The chain carries TRBV18 and TRBJ2-7; 7 bases fit TRBD1. This CDR3 region has 14 residues. Germline loops: CDR1 KGHSH, CDR2 LQKENI. Germline trimming cut 3 bases from V and 4 bases from J; bases unmatched to any gene: 6. CDR3 bases: TGTGCCAGCTCACCCGAACCGGGACAGTACGAGCAGTACTTC. Its protein product is CASSPEPGQYEQYF.

The DNA of the CDR3 is TGTGCCATCCTCAGCGGGGGGGCAGATACGCAGTATTTT. Its protein product is CAILSGGADTQYF. The chain has TRBV10-3 and TRBJ2-3, with 10 bases that match TRBD2. The CDR3 contains 13 residues. Germline V gene sequence: CDR1 ENHRY, CDR2 SYGVKD. Germline trimming cut 8 bases from V and 4 bases from J; bases unmatched to any gene: 3.

This clonotype was detected many times. V usage is TRBV23-1 and J usage is TRBJ2-1; D remains unclear. TRBV23-1 is placed among ORFs of uncertain function. Trimming left V 1 base short and J 5 bases short, with 9 bases between. This CDR3 has 14 residues. Here the CDR3 DNA reads TGCGCCAGCAGTCAATTTAGGGCCGACAATGAGCAGTTCTTC. Its translation: CASSQFRADNEQFF.

CDR3 nucleotides: TGTGCCAGCAGGGAGACGAGAAATACCGGGGAGCTGTTTTTT. It yields the protein CASRETRNTGELFF. The V and J genes are TRBV6-2 or TRBV6-3 and TRBJ2-2; no clear D. The germline V gene encodes CDR1 MNHEY and CDR2 SVGEGT. V lost 6 bases and J lost 5, with 13 bases in between. This CDR3 is 14 amino acids long.

For this clonotype: With only one base between it and a far larger clone, this is likely a read error. V usage is TRBV13 and J usage is TRBJ1-1; 8 nucleotides line up with TRBD1. The CDR3 runs to 13 residues. CDR1 and CDR2 (germline): PRHDT, FYEKMQ (reference sequence). DNA of the CDR3: TGTGCCAGCAGCCGCAGGGGGCAAACTGGAGCTTTCTTT. It specifies CASSRRGQTGAFF.

The chain employs TRBV29-1 and TRBJ2-2, with TRBD1 matching 7 bases. The CDR3 is made up of 13 amino acids. The ends lost 5 bases at V and 5 bases at J; junction bases unmatched: 5. Per the germline V gene, CDR1 is SQVTM and CDR2 is ANQGSEA. The CDR3 protein is CSVTGQSTGELFF. CDR3 DNA: TGCAGCGTTACGGGACAGTCGACCGGGGAGCTGTTTTTT.

This clonotype was observed a few times. The chain links TRBV6-5 to TRBJ2-5; weak D call: TRBD1 (6 bases). Germline V CDR1 and CDR2: MNHEY, SVGAGI. Trimming pared 0 bases from V and 7 bases from J, leaving 18 bases between. The CDR3 loop spans 16 amino acids. The CDR3 region is CASSYSTRDNFGTQYF. As DNA, the CDR3 is TGTGCCAGCAGTTACTCGACCCGGGACAATTTTGGGACCCAGTACTTC.

This clonotype appeared many times. The chain carries TRBV3-1 and TRBJ2-3; 11 positions agree with TRBD2. Per germline, CDR1 LGHDT and CDR2 YNNKEL (reference sequence). CDR3 length: 16 amino acids. V dropped 0 bases and J dropped 7; count of bases not matched to a gene: 6. The chain's CDR3 is CASSQDLGTSGNTQYF. The CDR3, as DNA: TGTGCCAGCAGCCAAGATCTCGGGACTAGCGGTAATACGCAGTATTTT.

This clonotype was counted between two and nine times. V gene TRBV2 combines with J gene TRBJ1-1; D is unclear. CDR3 length equals 14 residues. V lost 6 bases and J lost 5, with 16 bases in between. Germline V gene sequence: CDR1 SNHLY, CDR2 FYNNEI. CDR3: CASRDRTGITEAFF. The CDR3 DNA follows: TGTGCCAGCAGGGATCGGACGGGAATAACTGAAGCTTTCTTT.

CDR3 nucleotide sequence: TGTGCCTGGAGTAGGGGAATGGGGCTAGCGGGAGATACGCAGTATTTT. Translation: CAWSRGMGLAGDTQYF. This sequence joins TRBV30 and TRBJ2-3, with 8 bases lining up with TRBD2. The CDR3 is 16 amino acids. Germline trimming cut 2 bases from V and 5 bases from J; bases unmatched to any gene: 12. Germline assignment: CDR1 GTSNPN and CDR2 SVGIG (reference sequence).

At least ten counts were recorded for this clonotype. V is TRBV10-3 and J is TRBJ2-3, with 7 positions matching TRBD1. The CDR3 is made up of 12 amino acids. The V gene end was trimmed by 6 bases and the J gene end by 4 bases; junction bases not matched to a gene: 1. CDR1 is ENHRY, CDR2 SYGVKD, per germline. CDR3 sequence: CAISTGADTQYF. CDR3 nucleotides: TGTGCCATCAGCACAGGGGCAGATACGCAGTATTTT.

Points on this clonotype: A junction end diverges from the germline sequence, so it may reflect a read error. V gene TRBV3-1 combines with J gene TRBJ2-1; D possibly uses TRBD1 or TRBD2 (5 bases each). This CDR3 contains 13 residues. CDR1 LGHDT and CDR2 YNNKEL come from the germline V gene (reference sequence). The CDR3 sequence: CASSQVGAAFRDF. The DNA for the CDR3 is TGTGCCAGCAGCCAAGTCGGGGCAGCCTTTCGTGACTTC.

About this clonotype: Given a far larger clone just one base away, this is likely a sequencing read error. V is TRBV9 and J is TRBJ2-7; no clear D. The CDR3 consists of 14 residues. The V end lost 4 bases, the J end lost 7 bases, and 18 bases lay between the germline ends. The germline V gene has CDR1 SGDLS and CDR2 YYNGEE. CDR3 protein: CASSPRTVYNEQYF. The DNA of the CDR3 is TGTGCCAGCAGCCCCCGGACGGTCTACAATGAGCAGTACTTC.

This clonotype occurred a few times. Because the CDR3's place on the DNA is in doubt, the DNA is left out and the CDR3 is given as listed by TCRdb. The chain carries TRBV4-2 and TRBJ2-2. Germline CDR1 is LGHNA and CDR2 is YNFKEQ. The CDR3 is 18 residues long, ends included. Here the CDR3 reads CASSLPSGVSDTGELFFF.

This clonotype was seen repeatedly, ten times or more. The chain couples TRBV5-4 to TRBJ2-3; TRBD2 might be the D (6 bases). CDR3 length: 13 residues. CDR1 is SGHNT and CDR2 is YYREEE in the germline V gene (reference sequence). The V and J ends lost 2 bases and 5 bases respectively, with 9 bases between them. The CDR3 DNA is TGTGCCAGCAGCTTCTCGGGGGAAGATACGCAGTATTTT. It codes for CASSFSGEDTQYF.

This clonotype was seen more than once but under ten times. The V call is TRBV12-2, the J call TRBJ2-5. TRBV12-2 is an annotated pseudogene. The CDR3 length is 12 residues. This CDR3 is CAGGGYQETQYF. The CDR3 DNA reads as TGTGCCGGTGGCGGTTACCAAGAGACCCAGTACTTC.

The gene calls are TRBV24-1 and TRBJ2-3; D unresolved. Germline lookup yields CDR1 KGHDR and CDR2 SFDVKD. Trimming removed 2 bases at V and 1 base at J, with 6 bases between. This CDR3 has 14 amino acids. The CDR3 DNA sequence: TGTGCCACCAGTGATTATCCGGGCACAGATACGCAGTATTTT. This codes for CATSDYPGTDTQYF.

At least ten counts were recorded for this clonotype. This rearrangement joins TRBV12-3 or TRBV12-4 to TRBJ2-7; no clear D. V lost 6 bases, J lost 7 bases, and 16 bases lay in between. This CDR3 is built from 13 residues. The CDR3 region is CASSRIGRKEQYF. The CDR3 nucleotides are TGTGCCAGCAGCCGCATTGGGCGCAAGGAGCAGTACTTC.

This clonotype came up a few times. The V and J genes are TRBV18 and TRBJ2-3, with 11 bases that match TRBD1. CDR1 and CDR2 from the germline V gene are KGHSH and LQKENI. Trimming took 3 bases from V and 11 from J; bases not matched to a gene: 4. This CDR3 spans 13 amino acids. Written as DNA, the CDR3 is TGTGCCAGCTCACCCCGGGACAGGGGGATGCAGTATTTT. Amino acids: CASSPRDRGMQYF. Combining the CDR3 with reference TRBV18 and TRBJ2-3 gives the whole variable domain NAGVMQNPRHLVRRRGQEARLRCSPMKGHSHVYWYRQLPEEGLKFMVYLQKENIIDESGMPKERFSAEFPKEGPSILRIQQVVRGDSAAYFCASSPRDRGMQYFGPGTRLTVL.

This clonotype showed up many times. A junction end diverges from the germline sequence, so it may reflect a read error. The chain recombines TRBV4-1 with TRBJ1-1; D perhaps matches TRBD1 (6 bases). Germline V gene data show CDR1 as MGHRA and CDR2 as YSYEKL. The CDR3 is 16 residues long. DNA of the CDR3: TGTGCCAGCAGCCAAGGGGGGAGGGGTAGAGACACTGAAGCTTTCTTT. Its protein is CASSQGGRGRDTEAFF.

This clonotype came up a few times. This chain connects TRBV5-4 to TRBJ2-3; D tentatively reads TRBD1 or TRBD2 (5 bases each). This CDR3 region has 13 residues. CDR1 and CDR2 (germline): SGHNT, YYREEE (reference sequence). Between the trimmed V and J ends, which lost 5 bases and 5 bases, there was a span of 12 bases. The CDR3 sequence: CASRVGTVDTQYF. The CDR3, as DNA: TGTGCCAGCAGGGTTGGGACCGTAGATACGCAGTATTTT.

Ten or more counts support this clonotype. The chain combines TRBV5-7 with TRBJ2-7; 15 nucleotides line up with TRBD2. TRBV5-7 is sorted into the ORF group, with uncertain function. The CDR3 is 16 residues long. V gave up 4 bases and J gave up 2 bases; unmatched junction bases: 4. In DNA, the CDR3 is TGTGCCAGCAGCCCGGGGACTAGCGGGAGGCCCTACGAGCAGTACTTC. Residues: CASSPGTSGRPYEQYF.

This clonotype has ten or more counts. V and J are TRBV7-2 and TRBJ2-7; 9 bases match TRBD1. The CDR3 is made up of 19 amino acids. The germline CDR1 and CDR2 sequences are SGHTA and FQGNSA. The ends lost 2 bases at V and 1 base at J; junction bases unmatched: 15. The CDR3 sequence is CASSLIPGTGIIASYEQYF. CDR3 nucleotide sequence: TGTGCCAGCAGCTTAATCCCCGGGACAGGGATAATTGCGTCCTACGAGCAGTACTTC.

This clonotype was seen at least ten times. The V gene is TRBV20-1, the J gene TRBJ2-1; no definite D call. The CDR3 extends over 12 amino acids. CDR1 is DFQATT, CDR2 SNEGSKA, per germline (reference sequence). V was clipped by 0 bases and J by 10 bases, with 10 bases between them. The CDR3 DNA follows: TGCAGTGCTAGAGAGGAGCACCACGAGCAGTTCTTC. Protein sequence: CSAREEHHEQFF.

V usage is TRBV19 and J usage is TRBJ1-2; no firm D call. V was clipped by 2 bases and J by 5 bases, with 15 bases between them. The CDR3 sequence is 15 residues long. Germline CDR1 LNHDA, CDR2 SQIVND (reference sequence). The CDR3 bases are TGTGCCAGTAGTATAAGTTTAGGGCAGAATTATGGCTACACCTTC. It is translated as CASSISLGQNYGYTF. The whole variable domain, filled in from reference TRBV19 and TRBJ1-2, reads DGGITQSPKYLFRKEGQNVTLSCEQNLNHDAMYWYRQDPGQGLRLIYYSQIVNDFQKGDIAEGYSVSREKKESFPLTVTSAQKNPTAFYLCASSISLGQNYGYTFGSGTRLTVV.